This T cell receptor beta chain is drawn from a study of blood T cells in healthy people across ages. This clonotype occurred a few times. Its antigen is currently unknown. The use of a sample-barcoded 5' primer and a J-beta primer mix characterized a second PCR of about 7 to 12 cycles. TCRdb used MiXCR to reprocess the 5' RACE reads, holding one entry per CDR3 protein. The table records about 290,000 distinct CDR3 sequences, about 25% of them present only once. The people who gave samples were healthy Caucasians from Russia, aged about 6 to 100. Germline assignment: CDR1 SQVTM and CDR2 ANQGSEA. With 6 bases removed from V and 3 bases from J, the gap between germline ends came to 9 bases. The CDR3 totals 11 residues. Overall study findings and caveats: A strong correlation between TCR beta diversity and naive T cell percentage was seen.

The chain has TRBV29-1 and TRBJ2-7; D is unresolved. Sample: blood. The clonotype was recovered from a woman in her seventies in good health. CDR3 amino acids: CSVPALYEQYF. The CDR3 DNA is TGCAGCGTCCCAGCCCTCTACGAGCAGTACTTC.